A selection of T cell receptor beta chains follows, all from one sample in a study of cytomegalovirus exposure and HLA in healthy donors. The assay was immunoSEQ multiplex PCR, and TCRdb's table has in-frame clones only and misses some. Among about 200,000 clones listed, approximately 82% were seen once. The material sequenced was PBMCs. The receptors come from a woman aged 25 to 39 in good health and CMV-seropositive. CDR3s include the opening cysteine and the closing phenylalanine or tryptophan. Each record gives: CDR3 length, clone size, J gene, V gene, D gene, CDR3 protein, CDR3 DNA. D genes are given only for firm matches. Clone size is given for some rows only: seen once, a few or many times, or a class if the clone is expanded.

>14|few|TRBJ2-7|TRBV16|TRBD1
CASSPWTGVGEQYF
TGTGCCAGCAGCCCGTGGACAGGGGTAGGCGAGCAGTACTTC
>15|few|TRBJ2-7|TRBV4-2|TRBD2
CASSPTVAGGYEQYF
TGTGCCAGCAGCCCTACGGTAGCGGGAGGGTACGAGCAGTACTTC
>14|NA|TRBJ1-2|TRBV27|TRBD1
CASSSETGVHGYTF
TGTGCCAGCAGTTCCGAAACAGGGGTACATGGCTACACCTTC
>13|many|TRBJ1-2|TRBV14|TRBD1
CASSQATGAGYTF
TGTGCCAGCAGCCAAGCAACAGGGGCTGGCTACACCTTC
>14|NA|TRBJ2-7|TRBV6-6|TRBD1
CASFMGQGTYEQYF
TGTGCCAGCTTCATGGGACAGGGCACCTACGAGCAGTACTTC
>11|NA|TRBJ1-1|TRBV5-6|NA
CASSLQTEAFF
TGTGCCAGCAGCTTGCAAACTGAAGCTTTCTTT
>16|NA|TRBJ2-1|TRBV5-1|TRBD2
CASSLALSGGYNEQFF
TGCGCCAGCAGCTTGGCCTTGTCGGGGGGCTACAATGAGCAGTTCTTC
>10|NA|TRBJ2-7|TRBV20-1|NA
CSASRGEQYF
TGCAGTGCTAGCAGGGGCGAGCAGTACTTC
>15|NA|TRBJ2-1|TRBV5-1|NA
CASSLDSSSYNEQFF
TGCGCCAGCAGCTTGGACTCGAGCTCCTACAATGAGCAGTTCTTC
>12|NA|TRBJ2-7|TRBV28|NA
CASSESDYEQYF
TGTGCCAGCAGTGAGTCCGACTACGAGCAGTACTTC